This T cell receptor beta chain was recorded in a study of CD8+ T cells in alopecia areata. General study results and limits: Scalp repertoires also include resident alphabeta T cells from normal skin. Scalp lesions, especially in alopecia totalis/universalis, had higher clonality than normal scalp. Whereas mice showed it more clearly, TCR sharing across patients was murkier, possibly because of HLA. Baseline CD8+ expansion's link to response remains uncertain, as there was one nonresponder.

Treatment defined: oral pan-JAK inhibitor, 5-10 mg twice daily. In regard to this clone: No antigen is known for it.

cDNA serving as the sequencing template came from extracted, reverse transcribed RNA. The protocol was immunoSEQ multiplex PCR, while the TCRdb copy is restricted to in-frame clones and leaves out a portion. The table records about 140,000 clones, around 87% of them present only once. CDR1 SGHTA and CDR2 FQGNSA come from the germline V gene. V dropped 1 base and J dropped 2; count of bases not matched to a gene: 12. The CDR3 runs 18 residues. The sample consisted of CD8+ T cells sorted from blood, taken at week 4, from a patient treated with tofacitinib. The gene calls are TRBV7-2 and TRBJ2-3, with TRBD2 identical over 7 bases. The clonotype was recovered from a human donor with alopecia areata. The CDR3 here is CASSLGASGTAYTDTQYF. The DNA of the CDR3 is TGTGCCAGCAGCTTAGGCGCTAGCGGCACCGCATACACAGATACGCAGTATTTT.